These 29 T cell receptor beta chains originate from one sample sequenced in a study of cytomegalovirus exposure and HLA in healthy donors (dated by TCRdb to 2016 to 2017). Library preparation used the immunoSEQ multiplex PCR assay. TCRdb re-hosts the immuneACCESS table, in-frame sequences only. Its copies lack some clones; in the studies checked, an unresolved V gene accounts for under half of them, and the cause for the rest is not known. This sample lists roughly 100,000 clones; 75% to 90% were detected once. The ten top clones hold approximately 22% of the sample. Sequenced input: PBMCs. The receptors were gathered from a man aged 18 to 29 in good health and CMV-seropositive.

The CDR3 DNA is TGTGCCAGCAGCTTATTTGCAAGGGGGGATACGCAGTATTTT. Translating gives CASSLFARGDTQYF. This chain connects TRBV7-9 to TRBJ2-3, with a possible D match to TRBD1 (6 bases). Germline lookup yields CDR1 SEHNR and CDR2 FQNEAQ (reference sequence). This CDR3 contains 14 residues. The V gene lost 2 bases and the J gene lost 6 bases, with 12 bases spanning the gap.

This sequence joins TRBV29-1 and TRBJ2-3; the D gene is possibly TRBD1 (6 bases). Germline V gene sequence: CDR1 SQVTM, CDR2 ANQGSEA. V lost 7 bases to trimming and J lost 6 bases, with 11 bases between them. The CDR3 runs 11 residues. CDR3 coding DNA: TGCAGCGCGGAAACAGGGGATACGCAGTATTTT. The encoded protein is CSAETGDTQYF.

This clone was found once. This chain connects TRBV5-1 to TRBJ2-5, with 7 nucleotides matching TRBD1. The J segment lost 3 bases and the V segment lost 2 bases, leaving 4 bases of the junction unmatched. The CDR3 totals 14 residues. From germline, CDR1 is SGHRS and CDR2 YFSETQ. CDR3 sequence reads: CASSLGGGEETQYF. CDR3 DNA sequence: TGCGCCAGCAGCTTAGGGGGCGGTGAAGAGACCCAGTACTTC.

J is TRBJ1-2 and V is TRBV4-1, with D maybe TRBD1 (5 bases). Between the trimmed V and J ends, which lost 0 bases and 4 bases, there was a span of 15 bases. The CDR3 is 16 amino acids. Germline V gives CDR1 MGHRA, CDR2 YSYEKL. CDR3 in DNA: TGCGCCAGCAGCCAAGATCCGGGGGAGGAACTCTATGGCTACACCTTC. This sequence encodes CASSQDPGEELYGYTF.

The DNA for the CDR3 is TGTGCCAGCAGCTTGGACAGGGGGAACACTGAAGCTTTCTTT. It encodes CASSLDRGNTEAFF. This chain uses TRBV5-4 with TRBJ1-1; TRBD1 agrees at 7 bases. Germline V gene lookup returns CDR1 SGHNT and CDR2 YYREEE (reference sequence). The CDR3 has 14 residues. J gave up 1 base and V 0 bases, and 0 bases lay outside the gene matches.

The V call is TRBV6-1, the J call TRBJ1-1, with a weak D call TRBD1 (6 bases). This CDR3 is built from 15 residues. V lost 1 base and J 5 bases, leaving 14 bases between the germline ends. Germline V CDR1 and CDR2: MNHNS, SASEGT. The CDR3 coding sequence is TGTGCCAGCAGTGAAGGCGCGAGGGGGGGGACTGAAGCTTTCTTT. Protein sequence: CASSEGARGGTEAFF.

This sequence joins TRBV19 and TRBJ1-5, with TRBD1 as a possible D gene (5 bases). Germline loops: CDR1 LNHDA, CDR2 SQIVND (reference sequence). Between the trimmed V and J ends, which lost 4 bases and 2 bases, there was a span of 12 bases. The CDR3 sequence is 15 residues long. The DNA of the CDR3 is TGTGCCAGTAGTAGAGCAGGGTTGGGCAATCAGCCCCAGCATTTT. This codes for CASSRAGLGNQPQHF.

This rearrangement joins TRBV9 to TRBJ2-2, with TRBD1 matching over 8 bases. The CDR3 is made up of 15 amino acids. The junction had 8 bases not matched to a gene; V was cut back by 4 bases and J by 6 bases. Germline V gene data show CDR1 as SGDLS and CDR2 as YYNGEE. The CDR3 nucleotides read TGTGCCAGCAGCCCCCGGACAGGGTGGGCCGGGGAGCTGTTTTTT. It codes for CASSPRTGWAGELFF.

The rearrangement uses TRBV5-1 and TRBJ1-1, with D possibly being TRBD1 (5 bases). Between the trimmed V and J ends, which lost 2 bases and 0 bases, there was a span of 14 bases. Germline V gene data show CDR1 as SGHRS and CDR2 as YFSETQ. The CDR3 is 16 amino acids. Here the CDR3 DNA reads TGCGCCAGCAGCTTCGGCGACAGACCCATGAACACTGAAGCTTTCTTT. Its translation is CASSFGDRPMNTEAFF. Full variable domain (remainder filled in from reference TRBV5-1 and TRBJ1-1): KAGVTQTPRYLIKTRGQQVTLSCSPISGHRSVSWYQQTPGQGLQFLFEYFSETQRNKGNFPGRFSGRQFSNSRSEMNVSTLELGDSALYLCASSFGDRPMNTEAFFGQGTRLTVV.

The chain carries TRBV2 and TRBJ2-1; D gene ambiguous. The CDR3 length is 15 residues. V lost 6 bases, J lost 0 bases, and 12 bases lay in between. Germline lookup yields CDR1 SNHLY and CDR2 FYNNEI. For the CDR3, the DNA is TGTGCCAGCAGAAGCCTCTGGAGCTCCTACAATGAGCAGTTCTTC. Its translation: CASRSLWSSYNEQFF.

The chain employs TRBV18 and TRBJ2-3, with TRBD2 as a possible D gene (5 bases). The CDR3 has 14 amino acids. Germline V gives CDR1 KGHSH, CDR2 LQKENI. Trimming removed 5 bases from V and 5 bases from J, with 14 bases in between. The CDR3 here is CASSTRELRDTQYF. The CDR3 nucleotides are TGTGCCAGCTCAACCCGGGAACTAAGAGATACGCAGTATTTT.

The sample holds many counts of this clone. V and J are TRBV9 and TRBJ2-5, with TRBD1 matching 9 bases. Trimming took 5 bases from V and 5 from J; bases not matched to a gene: 16. This CDR3 comprises 17 residues. Germline-derived CDR1 and CDR2 are SGDLS and YYNGEE. CDR3 loop: CASSRNPQGAKWETQYF. CDR3 DNA: TGTGCCAGCAGTAGAAATCCACAGGGGGCGAAATGGGAGACCCAGTACTTC.

The chain is built from TRBV7-4 and TRBJ1-2, with D uncertain. The CDR3 extends over 14 amino acids. CDR1 SGHVT and CDR2 SQSDAQ come from the germline V gene. With 0 bases removed from V and 8 bases from J, the gap between germline ends came to 13 bases. The CDR3 DNA reads as TGTGCCAGCAGCTTAGCCTGGGCTTTTTGGGGCTACACCTTC. It is translated as CASSLAWAFWGYTF.

The V gene is TRBV6-5, the J gene TRBJ2-7; D is unresolved. Trimming took off 2 bases at V and 0 bases at J, with 11 bases between the two ends. The germline V gene encodes CDR1 MNHEY and CDR2 SVGAGI. This CDR3 spans 15 amino acids. CDR3 region: CASSYKAAISYEQYF. The DNA for the CDR3 is TGTGCCAGCAGTTACAAGGCGGCCATCTCCTACGAGCAGTACTTC.

The genes are TRBV27 and TRBJ2-3; maybe TRBD1 (5 bases). Trimming took off 5 bases at V and 0 bases at J, with 6 bases between the two ends. This CDR3 comprises 13 residues. Per germline, CDR1 MNHEY and CDR2 SMNVEV (reference sequence). Here the CDR3 reads CASSRQSTDTQYF. The CDR3 nucleotides are TGTGCCAGCAGTCGACAGAGCACAGATACGCAGTATTTT.

The chain recombines TRBV6-6 with TRBJ2-1; 11 nucleotides line up with TRBD2. CDR1 and CDR2 from the germline V gene are MNHNY and SVGAGI (reference sequence). V dropped 6 bases and J dropped 5; count of bases not matched to a gene: 6. CDR3 length: 15 residues. CDR3 residues: CASRPIAGGNNEQFF. CDR3 nucleotides: TGTGCCAGCAGACCAATAGCGGGAGGGAACAATGAGCAGTTCTTC.

V and J are TRBV28 and TRBJ1-5; D may be TRBD1 (5 bases). The germline V gene encodes CDR1 MDHEN and CDR2 SYDVKM. V was shortened by 2 bases and J by 0 bases, with 11 bases between the two germline ends. This CDR3 is built from 16 residues. In DNA form, the CDR3 reads TGTGCCAGCAGTTTAGTCAGGGCTTATAGCAATCAGCCCCAGCATTTT. Its protein product is CASSLVRAYSNQPQHF.

The CDR3 DNA sequence: TGTGCCAGCAGCCAAGGGGCCGCAGTAAGCTCCTACAATGAGCAGTTCTTC. This gives the protein CASSQGAAVSSYNEQFF. The chain links TRBV14 to TRBJ2-1; no firm D call. Germline V CDR1 and CDR2: SGHDN, FVKESK. This CDR3 comprises 17 residues. Trimming took off 1 base at V and 0 bases at J, with 13 bases between the two ends.

The V call is TRBV14, the J call TRBJ2-1; 7 bases line up with TRBD2. Per the germline V gene, CDR1 is SGHDN and CDR2 is FVKESK. Trimming took 0 bases from V and 3 from J; bases not matched to a gene: 2. The CDR3 has 15 residues. The CDR3 loop reads CASSQDSGRYNEQFF. The CDR3 bases are TGTGCCAGCAGCCAAGATAGCGGGCGCTACAATGAGCAGTTCTTC.

This clone came up once. This sequence joins TRBV15 and TRBJ2-7; the D is unclear. Looked up from germline, CDR1 is LNHNV and CDR2 is YYDKDF (reference sequence). The CDR3 spans 20 residues. V was pared by 3 bases and J by 1 base, with 28 bases between. This chain's CDR3 is CATSSASGSLHLETSYEQYF. The CDR3 bases are TGTGCCACCAGCAGTGCTTCCGGGTCCTTACACTTGGAGACGTCCTACGAGCAGTACTTC. Looking up the rest from reference TRBV15 and TRBJ2-7 gives the full variable domain: DAMVIQNPRYQVTQFGKPVTLSCSQTLNHNVMYWYQQKSSQAPKLLFHYYDKDFNNEADTPDNFQSRRPNTSFCFLDIRSPGLGDTAMYLCATSSASGSLHLETSYEQYFGPGTRLTVT.

V and J are TRBV5-8 and TRBJ2-4; 7 bases match TRBD2. V was clipped by 1 base and J by 3 bases; unmatched bases: 10. Germline V gives CDR1 SGHTS, CDR2 YDEGEE. This CDR3 spans 17 amino acids. The CDR3 region is CASSLPGLADNKNIQYF. CDR3 DNA sequence: TGTGCCAGCAGCTTGCCGGGGCTAGCGGACAACAAAAACATTCAGTACTTC.

The rearrangement joins TRBV5-1 to TRBJ2-5; 9 bases match TRBD1. The CDR3 totals 14 residues. The trim removed 5 bases at V and 5 bases at J, leaving 7 bases unmatched. The germline CDR1 and CDR2 sequences are SGHRS and YFSETQ. Here the CDR3 DNA reads TGCGCCAGCAGTGGGGGACAGGGTCTGGAGACCCAGTACTTC. This translates into CASSGGQGLETQYF.

In this sample, this clone turned up once. The V call is TRBV5-1, the J call TRBJ2-5; D is perhaps TRBD1 (6 bases). The CDR3 loop spans 13 amino acids. The V and J ends lost 1 base and 5 bases respectively, with 9 bases between them. Germline CDR1 SGHRS, CDR2 YFSETQ. CDR3 nucleotide sequence: TGCGCCAGCAGCTTGACAGGGAGCGAGACCCAGTACTTC. This sequence encodes CASSLTGSETQYF.

This chain joins TRBV5-5 and TRBJ2-3; no clear D gene. Germline CDR1 is SGHKS and CDR2 is YYEKEE (reference sequence). Trimming removed 0 bases from V and 0 bases from J, with 8 bases in between. CDR3 length: 15 amino acids. Written as DNA, the CDR3 is TGTGCCAGCAGCTTGGATCAGGCGAGCACAGATACGCAGTATTTT. Amino acid sequence: CASSLDQASTDTQYF.

This clone appeared a single time. This rearrangement joins TRBV6-4 to TRBJ2-7; D might be TRBD2 (6 bases). The germline V gene has CDR1 MRHNA and CDR2 SNTAGT. V was trimmed by 6 bases and J by 4 bases, leaving 16 bases between them. The CDR3 has 14 amino acids. The CDR3 reads CASRALPGTYEQYF. The DNA for the CDR3 is TGTGCCAGCAGGGCTTTGCCCGGGACTTACGAGCAGTACTTC.

The chain is built from TRBV5-1 and TRBJ2-7; 7 nucleotides align to TRBD1. Germline V CDR1 and CDR2: SGHRS, YFSETQ. V lost 2 bases, J lost 1 base, and 3 bases stayed unmatched. The CDR3 spans 14 residues. The DNA for the CDR3 is TGCGCCAGCAGCTTACCGGGACAGTCCTACGAGCAGTACTTC. Translating gives CASSLPGQSYEQYF.

This rearrangement joins TRBV28 to TRBJ1-5; D perhaps matches TRBD1 (6 bases). Germline lookup yields CDR1 MDHEN and CDR2 SYDVKM. The CDR3 is made up of 15 amino acids. Trimming pared 6 bases from V and 4 bases from J, leaving 16 bases between. The CDR3 sequence is CASSSPAGVNQPQHF. The DNA of the CDR3 is TGTGCCAGCAGCTCACCCGCAGGGGTGAATCAGCCCCAGCATTTT.

The CDR3 here is CASSEGLAGGPTDTQYF. The CDR3 DNA is TGTGCCAGCAGTGAAGGGCTTGCGGGAGGGCCCACAGATACGCAGTATTTT. The chain combines TRBV2 with TRBJ2-3, with 9 bases identical to TRBD2. Per the germline V gene, CDR1 is SNHLY and CDR2 is FYNNEI. The V gene end was trimmed by 1 base and the J gene end by 2 bases; junction bases not matched to a gene: 7. CDR3 length equals 17 residues.

The chain uses TRBV5-1 and TRBJ2-1; 7 nucleotides line up with TRBD2. Germline V gene sequence: CDR1 SGHRS, CDR2 YFSETQ. The length of the CDR3 is 16 residues. V lost 5 bases and J lost 6; bases outside the gene matches: 14. This CDR3 reads CASSPDPSGGPNEQFF. The CDR3 DNA is TGCGCCAGCAGTCCGGACCCCTCGGGAGGCCCCAATGAGCAGTTCTTC.